The T cell receptor (beta chain) under discussion was sequenced for a study of tissue T cells after allogeneic stem cell transplantation. Notes on this clone: Its antigen remains unknown. Gene and germline names: mouse. Read sequence stops 1 residue before the CDR3 end, and the germline J gene provides the missing end.

The assay was immunoSEQ multiplex PCR, and TCRdb's table has in-frame clones only and misses some. The top ten hold about 23% of the sample, which has around 2,500 clones, approximately 48% seen once. The time point was: mouse harvest day 14 after allogeneic transplant. The graft held 10^6 splenic CD5+ T cells and 10^7 T-cell-depleted bone marrow cells. Mice had MHC-mismatched B6 into BALB/c GVHD, sampled day 7 or 14. Germline lookup yields CDR1 NSHNY and CDR2 SYGAGN. CDR3 length: 15 residues. The V and J ends lost 0 bases and 0 bases respectively, with 8 bases between them. Study-wide points: Limitations included a small, clinically heterogeneous cohort and limited sampling depth.

The sequence was collected from a female BALB/c mouse given C57BL/6 T cells with graft-versus-host disease after an allogeneic hematopoietic cell transplant. Material for sequencing was gut tissue. This chain connects TRBV13-1 to TRBJ2-3; possibly TRBD1 for D (6 bases). The CDR3 DNA, read in part, is TGTGCCAGCAGTGATGCCGGGACAAGTGCAGAAACGCTGTAT. This encodes CASSDAGTSAETLY. The full-length CDR3 reads as CASSDAGTSAETLYF.